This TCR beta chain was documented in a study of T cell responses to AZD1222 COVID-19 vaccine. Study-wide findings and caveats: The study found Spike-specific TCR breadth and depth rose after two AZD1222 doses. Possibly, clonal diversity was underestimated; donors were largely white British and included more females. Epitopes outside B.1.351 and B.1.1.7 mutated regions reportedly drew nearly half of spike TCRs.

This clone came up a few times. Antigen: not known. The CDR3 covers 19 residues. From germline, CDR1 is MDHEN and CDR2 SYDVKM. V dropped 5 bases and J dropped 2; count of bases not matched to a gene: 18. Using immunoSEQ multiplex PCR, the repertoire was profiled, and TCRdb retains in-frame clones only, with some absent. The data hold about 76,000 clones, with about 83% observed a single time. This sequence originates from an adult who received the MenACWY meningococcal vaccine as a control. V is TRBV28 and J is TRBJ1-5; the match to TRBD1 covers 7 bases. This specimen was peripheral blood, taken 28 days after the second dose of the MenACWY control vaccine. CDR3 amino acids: CASSLDRVGLREGNQPQHF. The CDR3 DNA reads TGTGCCAGCAGTCTCGACAGGGTAGGGCTTAGGGAGGGCAATCAGCCCCAGCATTTT.